This T cell receptor beta chain was captured by sequencing in a study of blood T cell repertoires in COVID-19. Study context: Material from acute and convalescent COVID-19 was sourced from the United States, Italy and Spain. In each case, the material was cDNA or gDNA derived from T cells, B-cell-depleted T cells, or PBMCs.

This table comes from immunoSEQ multiplex PCR, and its TCRdb copy is limited to in-frame clones, with some not included. The table includes about 250,000 clones, 75% to 90% detected once. Germline V gene lookup returns CDR1 SQVTM and CDR2 ANQGSEA. The CDR3 contains 9 residues. V was pared by 6 bases and J by 9 bases, with 6 bases between. Participants were aged about 18 to 89 years from approximately 24 US areas. Two negative PCRs, clearance, or symptom resolution were required of recovered Cohort 3 donors. Source material: PBMCs or T cells enriched from blood (not recorded which). This sequence joins TRBV29-1 and TRBJ2-1; perhaps TRBD2 as D (6 bases). This clonotype was sampled from a woman aged 18-30 years who had recovered from COVID-19. The CDR3, as DNA: TGCAGCGTCGGGGGTGAGCAGTTCTTC. This codes for CSVGGEQFF.